This TCR beta chain was recovered during a study of cytomegalovirus exposure and HLA in healthy donors. General study results and limits: The study had only CMV serostatus as immune exposure information. Cytomegalovirus-associated TCR beta chains were listed, numbering roughly 150. In vitro confirmation showed a few CMV-associated chains to be CMV antigen specific.

As for the donors, each was a healthy bone marrow donor. Remarks on this clone: What it recognizes is unknown.

The CDR3 has 14 residues. CDR1 and CDR2 (germline): LNHNV, YYDKDF (reference sequence). Trimming at V came to 3 bases and at J to 3 bases, leaving 5 bases not matched to a gene. The PCR was carried out with 60 Vbeta primers and 13 Jbeta primers. Libraries were prepared by immunoSEQ multiplex PCR; TCRdb keeps only in-frame clonotypes and omits some of them. The sample includes roughly 200,000 clones, around 81% seen only once; the top ten take about 2.1%. The chain recombines TRBV15 with TRBJ2-7, with 7 bases identical to TRBD1. Material: PBMCs. The sequence was obtained from a man aged 25-45 years in good health and CMV-seronegative. CDR3 loop: CATSSSTGYYEQYF. The CDR3 coding sequence is TGTGCCACCAGCAGCTCGACAGGGTACTACGAGCAGTACTTC. Drawing the rest from reference TRBV15 and TRBJ2-7, the complete variable domain is DAMVIQNPRYQVTQFGKPVTLSCSQTLNHNVMYWYQQKSSQAPKLLFHYYDKDFNNEADTPDNFQSRRPNTSFCFLDIRSPGLGDTAMYLCATSSSTGYYEQYFGPGTRLTVT.